This TCR beta chain comes out of a study of shared clonotypes between healthy human individuals. Only in-frame clones appear in the TCRdb table, and some are missing; sequencing was by immunoSEQ multiplex PCR. Among 2,500,000 or so clones, 90% to 95% were seen once, and the ten largest hold roughly 0.36%. The origin of this receptor is a young man in good health. Some clones in this sample may be carry-over from other donors' samples. Sequenced: naive CD4+ T cells from PBMCs. The subset was: CD45RA+ positively selected.

The CDR3 DNA sequence: TGTGCCAGCAGTTCCTTATATACGCAGTATTTT. Amino acids: CASSSLYTQYF. This chain links TRBV28 with TRBJ2-3; unclear D gene. The CDR3 length is 11 residues. CDR1 is MDHEN, CDR2 SYDVKM, per germline. V lost 4 bases and J lost 7, with 6 bases in between. Supplemented by reference TRBV28 and TRBJ2-3, the full variable domain reads DVKVTQSSRYLVKRTGEKVFLECVQDMDHENMFWYRQDPGLGLRLIYFSYDVKMKEKGDIPEGYSVSREKKERFSLILESASTNQTSMYLCASSSLYTQYFGPGTRLTVL.